The rows below give T cell receptor beta chains drawn from one sample of a study of beta chain features in type 1 diabetes. The table came from immunoSEQ multiplex PCR; TCRdb's copy has only in-frame clones and leaves some out. The data contain some 150,000 clones, around an eighth of them seen just once; the ten biggest clones take up under 1.5%. Sequencing was performed on central memory CD4+ T cells from blood. These receptor sequences come from a young man with type 1 diabetes. The CDR3 runs from the conserved cysteine through the conserved F or W. Each record gives: V gene, clone size, CDR3 length, D gene, J gene, CDR3 DNA, CDR3 protein. The D gene is left open where the match is weak. Only part of the rows carry a size: once, few, many, or a class if the clone is expanded.

V: TRBV30
size: few
length: 11
D: -
J: TRBJ2-7
DNA: TGTGCCTGGAGTGGTGCCTACGAGCAGTACTTC
CDR3: CAWSGAYEQYF

V: TRBV30
size: -
length: 14
D: -
J: TRBJ1-2
DNA: TGTGCCTGGAGTGTAGTCGTGCGGAACTATGGCTACACCTTC
CDR3: CAWSVVVRNYGYTF

V: TRBV30
size: -
length: 12
D: TRBD1
J: TRBJ1-1
DNA: TGTGCCTGGAGTGTACAGGGGCGAGGGGCTTTCTTT
CDR3: CAWSVQGRGAFF

V: TRBV7-2
size: few
length: 15
D: TRBD1
J: TRBJ2-7
DNA: TGTGCCAGCAGCTTTAGTGGACAGGGTCGGAGCGAGCAGTACTTC
CDR3: CASSFSGQGRSEQYF

V: TRBV4-2
size: few
length: 15
D: -
J: TRBJ2-1
DNA: TGTGCCAGCAGCAATCCCGGGACCGCGTACAATGAGCAGTTCTTC
CDR3: CASSNPGTAYNEQFF

V: TRBV7-6
size: few
length: 13
D: -
J: TRBJ2-3
DNA: TGTGCCAGCAGCTTAGGCCAGGGTAATACGCAGTATTTT
CDR3: CASSLGQGNTQYF

V: TRBV4-1
size: few
length: 16
D: -
J: TRBJ1-5
DNA: TGCGCCAGCAGCCAAGAATTCGAGGGAAACTCTCGGCCCCAGCATTTT
CDR3: CASSQEFEGNSRPQHF

V: TRBV4-2
size: few
length: 13
D: TRBD1
J: TRBJ1-1
DNA: TGTGCCATCCCGCTAGGGGGCAACACTGAAGCTTTCTTT
CDR3: CAIPLGGNTEAFF

V: TRBV7-9
size: few
length: 14
D: -
J: TRBJ2-3
DNA: TGTGCCAGCAGCTTAAGGGCCCCGCCCGATACGCAGTATTTT
CDR3: CASSLRAPPDTQYF

V: TRBV11-3
size: -
length: 17
D: -
J: TRBJ2-2
DNA: TGTGCCAGCAGCTCCCAGGTGGTGGGACAGAACACCGGGGAGCTGTTTTTT
CDR3: CASSSQVVGQNTGELFF

V: TRBV9
size: few
length: 16
D: TRBD1
J: TRBJ2-3
DNA: TGTGCCAGCAGCGTAGGATTACAGGGGGCGTCAGATACGCAGTATTTT
CDR3: CASSVGLQGASDTQYF

V: TRBV6-1
size: -
length: 14
D: TRBD1
J: TRBJ1-2
DNA: TGTGCCAGCAGCACCAGGGGGAACAACTATGGCTACACCTTC
CDR3: CASSTRGNNYGYTF

V: TRBV27
size: -
length: 17
D: -
J: TRBJ1-6
DNA: TGTGCCAGCAGCTCTTCGGCCTACAGGGTCTACAATTCACCCCTCCACTTT
CDR3: CASSSSAYRVYNSPLHF

V: TRBV20-1
size: few
length: 11
D: -
J: TRBJ1-4
DNA: TGCAGTGCTATCACTAATGAAAAACTGTTTTTT
CDR3: CSAITNEKLFF

V: TRBV5-6
size: -
length: 15
D: -
J: TRBJ2-4
DNA: TGTGCCAGCAGCCCCCCGGCCGGTTCCAAAAACATTCAGTACTTC
CDR3: CASSPPAGSKNIQYF

V: TRBV9
size: many
length: 15
D: -
J: TRBJ2-5
DNA: TGTGCCAGCAGCCTCGCAGGGGTAAACCAAGAGACCCAGTACTTC
CDR3: CASSLAGVNQETQYF

V: TRBV4-2
size: -
length: 15
D: -
J: TRBJ1-4
DNA: TGTGCCAGCAGCCAGGCCGGGGCCACCGATGAAAAACTGTTTTTT
CDR3: CASSQAGATDEKLFF

V: TRBV7-2
size: many
length: 12
D: -
J: TRBJ2-3
DNA: TGTGCCAGCAGCTCGCGCACAGATACGCAGTATTTT
CDR3: CASSSRTDTQYF

V: TRBV29-1
size: -
length: 13
D: -
J: TRBJ1-2
DNA: TGCAGCGTACGGACAGCCCTTGACTATGGCTACACCTTC
CDR3: CSVRTALDYGYTF

V: TRBV29-1
size: few
length: 15
D: TRBD1
J: TRBJ1-2
DNA: TGCAGCGTTGAAGATCCCGGGACAGGGGGCTATGGCTACACCTTC
CDR3: CSVEDPGTGGYGYTF

V: TRBV5-1
size: -
length: 15
D: -
J: TRBJ1-2
DNA: TGCGCCAGCAGCCCCACTCCCGACTTACAGGATGGCTACACCTTC
CDR3: CASSPTPDLQDGYTF

V: TRBV6-5
size: -
length: 11
D: -
J: TRBJ2-7
DNA: TGTGCCAGCAGTCGCGCCTACGAGCAGTACTTC
CDR3: CASSRAYEQYF

V: TRBV6-5
size: few
length: 15
D: TRBD1
J: TRBJ2-7
DNA: TGTGCCAGCAGTTATACCGGGACAGGGGAGTTCGAGCAGTACTTC
CDR3: CASSYTGTGEFEQYF

V: TRBV25-1
size: few
length: 15
D: -
J: TRBJ2-2
DNA: TGTGCCAGCCGGCCGACAGGCTTGAACACCGGGGAGCTGTTTTTT
CDR3: CASRPTGLNTGELFF

V: TRBV27
size: -
length: 13
D: -
J: TRBJ1-2
DNA: TGTGCCAGCAGTTTTACAGAAAACTATGGCTACACCTTC
CDR3: CASSFTENYGYTF

V: TRBV14
size: -
length: 13
D: -
J: TRBJ1-2
DNA: TGTGCCAGCAGCCAAGTTTACAGTTATGGCTACACCTTC
CDR3: CASSQVYSYGYTF

V: TRBV5-1
size: -
length: 16
D: TRBD1
J: TRBJ2-3
DNA: TGCGCCAGTATACCCACCGGGACAGGTGGGCCAGATACGCAGTATTTT
CDR3: CASIPTGTGGPDTQYF

V: TRBV6-4
size: few
length: 13
D: TRBD1
J: TRBJ2-1
DNA: TGTGCCAGCAGCCTGGGACAGGGAGGTGAGCAGTTCTTC
CDR3: CASSLGQGGEQFF

V: TRBV9
size: -
length: 15
D: TRBD2
J: TRBJ2-5
DNA: TGTGCCAGCAGCACAGGGACTAGCGGGGGAGAGACCCAGTACTTC
CDR3: CASSTGTSGGETQYF

V: TRBV11-1
size: -
length: 12
D: -
J: TRBJ2-7
DNA: TGTGCCAGCAGCTTACGTTCCGACGAGCAGTACTTC
CDR3: CASSLRSDEQYF

V: TRBV9
size: -
length: 12
D: -
J: TRBJ2-5
DNA: TGTGCCAGCGGGGCGTTCCAAGAGACCCAGTACTTC
CDR3: CASGAFQETQYF

V: TRBV2
size: -
length: 20
D: -
J: TRBJ1-5
DNA: TGTGCCAGCAGTGAAGGTCGGGGCATGATAGCGACAGGACCCAATCAGCCCCAGCATTTT
CDR3: CASSEGRGMIATGPNQPQHF

V: TRBV5-1
size: -
length: 13
D: -
J: TRBJ1-2
DNA: TGCGCCAGCAGCTTGCAGGTCAACTATGGCTACACCTTC
CDR3: CASSLQVNYGYTF

V: TRBV15
size: -
length: 15
D: -
J: TRBJ1-6
DNA: TGTGCCACCAGCAGAGTAGGCGGCTTCGGGTCACCCCTCCACTTT
CDR3: CATSRVGGFGSPLHF

V: TRBV7-2
size: -
length: 14
D: TRBD1
J: TRBJ1-1
DNA: TGTGCCAGCAGCGCACAGGGGGGGAACACTGAAGCTTTCTTT
CDR3: CASSAQGGNTEAFF

V: TRBV5-8
size: few
length: 14
D: TRBD1
J: TRBJ2-5
DNA: TGTGCCAGCGACCCGGGACAGGGCGGCGAGACCCAGTACTTC
CDR3: CASDPGQGGETQYF